Below are 9 T cell receptor beta chains sequenced from a single sample in a study of blood T cell repertoires in COVID-19. Sequencing used immunoSEQ multiplex PCR; TCRdb keeps in-frame clones, though not all of them. This sample has more than 150,000 clones; 80% occur once, and the top ten carry about 0.58%. The sample comprised peripheral blood. The origin of the receptors is a man between 60 and 75 years old with acute or convalescent COVID-19.

This clone appeared a single time. The chain combines TRBV6-5 with TRBJ1-2, with TRBD1 matching over 8 bases. Germline lookup yields CDR1 MNHEY and CDR2 SVGAGI. With V trimmed by 8 bases and J by 2 bases, 7 bases remained unmatched. CDR3 length: 14 amino acids. The DNA for the CDR3 is TGTGCCAGCGGGGACAGGACGGACAACTATGGCTACACCTTC. Protein product: CASGDRTDNYGYTF.

Comments on this clone: Within the sample, other DNA sequences also encode this same CDR3. The chain carries TRBV5-1 and TRBJ1-3, with no clear D. Germline V gene data show CDR1 as SGHRS and CDR2 as YFSETQ. V lost 1 base to trimming and J lost 4 bases, with 9 bases between them. The CDR3 runs to 14 residues. CDR3 region: CASSLSGSGNTIYF. Here the CDR3 DNA reads TGCGCCAGCAGCTTGTCGGGGTCAGGAAACACCATATATTTT.

The chain couples TRBV19 to TRBJ1-5, with TRBD1 matching 7 bases. Losses at the gene ends were 7 bases for V and 7 bases for J; bases not matched to a gene: 7. Germline values: CDR1 LNHDA, CDR2 SQIVND (reference sequence). The CDR3 totals 13 residues. The CDR3 region is CASTAGGIQPQHF. The CDR3 coding sequence is TGTGCCAGTACGGCAGGGGGTATCCAGCCCCAGCATTTT.

This clone was seen a single time. V usage is TRBV19 and J usage is TRBJ2-7; maybe TRBD2 (7 bases). Germline lookup yields CDR1 LNHDA and CDR2 SQIVND (reference sequence). The CDR3 is 13 amino acids. Trimming left V 5 bases short and J 6 bases short, with 14 bases between. CDR3 protein: CASSPGGGGEQYF. The CDR3 DNA reads as TGTGCCAGTAGTCCCGGCGGGGGCGGCGAGCAGTACTTC.

The CDR3 sequence is CASSRTGARGNTIYF. In nucleotides, the CDR3 is TGCGCCAGCAGTCGGACAGGTGCCCGGGGAAACACCATATATTTT. The chain carries TRBV23-1 and TRBJ1-3, with TRBD1 matching over 7 bases. TRBV23-1 is an ORF for which the function is uncertain. This CDR3 is 15 amino acids long. Trimming took 4 bases from V and 4 from J; bases not matched to a gene: 7.

The chain uses TRBV19 and TRBJ1-2; 8 bases are a match to TRBD1. V was pared by 3 bases and J by 8 bases, with 8 bases of the junction left unmatched. The CDR3 runs to 14 residues. CDR1 is LNHDA and CDR2 is SQIVND in the germline V gene (reference sequence). DNA of the CDR3: TGTGCCAGTAGTATCACCCAGGGGGCGAGGGGCTACACCTTC. Translation gives CASSITQGARGYTF.

This clone was counted a few times. The chain employs TRBV7-2 and TRBJ1-1; D gene uncertain. Germline-derived CDR1 and CDR2 are SGHTA and FQGNSA. The CDR3 runs to 13 residues. Deletions cut 1 base from V and 7 bases from J, with 10 bases between. CDR3 coding DNA: TGTGCCAGCAGCTTAGGGGCAGTGGGTGAAGCTTTCTTT. It is translated as CASSLGAVGEAFF.

V and J are TRBV24-1 and TRBJ2-7; 8 bases fit TRBD1. The CDR3 contains 15 residues. CDR1 and CDR2 from the germline V gene are KGHDR and SFDVKD. V shed 4 bases and J 9 bases; nucleotides not matched to a gene: 13. The CDR3 coding sequence is TGTGCCACCAGTGACCGTGGACAGGGCGTGGTTGGGCAGTACTTC. Its translation: CATSDRGQGVVGQYF.

This clone was recorded a few times. The chain is built from TRBV27 and TRBJ1-2; 8 nucleotides match TRBD1. Germline V CDR1 and CDR2: MNHEY, SMNVEV (reference sequence). With V trimmed by 2 bases and J by 4 bases, 6 bases remained unmatched. There are 15 residues in the CDR3. The CDR3 loop is CASSLVRQGTYGYTF. CDR3 DNA sequence: TGTGCCAGCAGTTTAGTACGACAGGGGACCTATGGCTACACCTTC.